The clone carrying this TCR beta chain was observed a single time. Antigen specificity is unknown. TCR beta libraries used around 2 micrograms of genomic DNA from cryopreserved PBMCs. Looked up from germline, CDR1 is SGHRS and CDR2 is YFSETQ. V dropped 2 bases and J dropped 8 bases, with 14 bases sitting between them. The CDR3 length is 14 residues. The repertoire was sequenced with immunoSEQ multiplex PCR; TCRdb's copy has only in-frame clones and lacks some. The sample lists roughly 130,000 clones; around 80% were seen once. This sample is drawn from a study of cytotoxic CD8 clonotypes in ibrutinib-treated CLL. Study observations and caveats: At ibrutinib response, clonality increased, and at progression it declined back toward baseline. Public clonotypes were seen rarely and were contracted or stable on treatment. Baseline values of clonality outstripped age-matched healthy donors and followed circulating CD8+ T-cell counts.

The clonotype originates from a human donor with chronic lymphocytic leukemia. The rearrangement links TRBV5-1 to TRBJ1-3, with D maybe TRBD1 (5 bases). The sample consisted of PBMCs, taken after 12 months of ibrutinib treatment. CDR3 nucleotides: TGCGCCAGCAGCTTATTGGATTGGGGGGACACCATATATTTT. This translates into CASSLLDWGDTIYF.